Detailed here is one T cell receptor (beta chain). In the source study's methods: Reference gene primer amplification gave estimated nucleated cell counts. TCRdb keeps only in-frame clones here, not all; method: immunoSEQ multiplex PCR. V and J calls and clone size follow that table, whereas D and trimming were derived from the DNA. The table lists about 310,000 clones, approximately 87% of them singletons. The CDR3 spans 15 residues. The germline V gene has CDR1 SGHAT and CDR2 FQNNGV. V lost 2 bases to trimming and J lost 5 bases, with 15 bases between them. This sample stems from a study of blood T cell repertoires in COVID-19. Study details: Samples representing acute and convalescent COVID-19 were sourced from the United States, Italy and Spain. PBMCs, B-cell-depleted T cells, or T cells provided the cDNA or gDNA that made up the material.

The Seattle patients, enrolled during active infection, were followed longitudinally. The chain carries TRBV11-2 and TRBJ2-5; maybe TRBD2 (6 bases). Sequencing input: peripheral blood. This clonotype was sampled from a woman under 40 with COVID-19, enrolled during active disease. CDR3 nucleotide sequence: TGTGCCAGCAGCTTAAACGGGAGAAGTGTGGAGACCCAGTACTTC. Its protein is CASSLNGRSVETQYF.